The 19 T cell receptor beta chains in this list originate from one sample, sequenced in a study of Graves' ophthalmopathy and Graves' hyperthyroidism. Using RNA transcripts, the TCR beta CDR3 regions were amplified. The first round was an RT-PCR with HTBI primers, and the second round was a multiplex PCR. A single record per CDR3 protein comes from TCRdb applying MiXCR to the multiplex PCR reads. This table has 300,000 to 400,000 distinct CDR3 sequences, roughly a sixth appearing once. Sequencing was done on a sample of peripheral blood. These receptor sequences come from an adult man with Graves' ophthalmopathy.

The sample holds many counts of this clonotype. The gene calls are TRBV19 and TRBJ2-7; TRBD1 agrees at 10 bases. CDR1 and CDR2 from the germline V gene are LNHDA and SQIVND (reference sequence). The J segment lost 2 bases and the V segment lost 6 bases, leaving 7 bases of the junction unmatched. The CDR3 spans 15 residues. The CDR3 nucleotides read TGTGCCAGTAGGCGAACCGGGACAGGGGCCTACGAGCAGTACTTC. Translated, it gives CASRRTGTGAYEQYF.

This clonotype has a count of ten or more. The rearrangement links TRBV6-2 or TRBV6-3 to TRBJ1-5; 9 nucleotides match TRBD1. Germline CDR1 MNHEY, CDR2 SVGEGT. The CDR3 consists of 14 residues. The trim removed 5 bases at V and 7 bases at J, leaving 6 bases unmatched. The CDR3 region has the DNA TGTGCCAGCAGTCGGACAGGGGAGAGACAGCCCCAGCATTTT. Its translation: CASSRTGERQPQHF.

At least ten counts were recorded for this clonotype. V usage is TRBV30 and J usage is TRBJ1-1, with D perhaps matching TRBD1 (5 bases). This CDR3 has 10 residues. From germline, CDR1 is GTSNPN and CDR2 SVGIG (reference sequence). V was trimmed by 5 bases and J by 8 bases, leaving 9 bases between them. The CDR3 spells CAWGGREAFF. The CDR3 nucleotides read TGTGCCTGGGGGGGGAGGGAAGCTTTCTTT.

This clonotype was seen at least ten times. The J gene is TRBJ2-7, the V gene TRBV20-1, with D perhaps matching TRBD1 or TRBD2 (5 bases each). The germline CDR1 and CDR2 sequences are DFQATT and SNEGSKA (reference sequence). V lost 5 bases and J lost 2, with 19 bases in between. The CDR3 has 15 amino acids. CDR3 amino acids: CSAATPGTFTYEQYF. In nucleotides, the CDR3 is TGCAGTGCTGCAACTCCCGGGACGTTTACCTACGAGCAGTACTTC.

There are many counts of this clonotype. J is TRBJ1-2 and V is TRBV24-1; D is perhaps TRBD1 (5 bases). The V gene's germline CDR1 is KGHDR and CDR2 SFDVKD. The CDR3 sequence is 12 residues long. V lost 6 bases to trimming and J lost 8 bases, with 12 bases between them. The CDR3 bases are TGTGCCACCAGTCCCGGGGGAGAAGGCTACACCTTC. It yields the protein CATSPGGEGYTF.

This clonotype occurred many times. CDR3 sequence: CASSQSRDRGFYTEAFF. In DNA, the CDR3 is TGTGCCAGCAGCCAGTCTCGGGACAGGGGGTTTTACACTGAAGCTTTCTTT. V usage is TRBV3-1 and J usage is TRBJ1-1; TRBD1 agrees at 11 bases. Per the germline V gene, CDR1 is LGHDT and CDR2 is YNNKEL (reference sequence). J lost 3 bases, V lost 3 bases, and 9 bases had no gene match. The CDR3 length is 17 residues. Complete variable domain (other parts from reference TRBV3-1 and TRBJ1-1): DTAVSQTPKYLVTQMGNDKSIKCEQNLGHDTMYWYKQDSKKFLKIMFSYNNKELIINETVPNRFSPKSPDKAHLNLHINSLELGDSAVYFCASSQSRDRGFYTEAFFGQGTRLTVV.

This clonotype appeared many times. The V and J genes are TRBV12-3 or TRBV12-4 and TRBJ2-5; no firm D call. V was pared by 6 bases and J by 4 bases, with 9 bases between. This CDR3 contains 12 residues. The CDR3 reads CASRARTETQYF. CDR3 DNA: TGTGCCAGCAGAGCCCGAACAGAGACCCAGTACTTC.

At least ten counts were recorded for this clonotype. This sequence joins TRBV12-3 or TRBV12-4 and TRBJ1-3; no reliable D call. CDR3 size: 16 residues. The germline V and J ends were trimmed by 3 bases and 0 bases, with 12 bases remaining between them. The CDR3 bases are TGTGCCAGCAGTTTGCTCGCAGGCGACTCTGGAAACACCATATATTTT. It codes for CASSLLAGDSGNTIYF.

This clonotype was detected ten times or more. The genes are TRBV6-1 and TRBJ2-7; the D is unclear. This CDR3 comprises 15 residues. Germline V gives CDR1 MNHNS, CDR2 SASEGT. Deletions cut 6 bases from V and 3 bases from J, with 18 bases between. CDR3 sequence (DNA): TGTGCCAGCAGCCGTCGGACGGAAAGATACTACGAGCAGTACTTC. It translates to CASSRRTERYYEQYF.

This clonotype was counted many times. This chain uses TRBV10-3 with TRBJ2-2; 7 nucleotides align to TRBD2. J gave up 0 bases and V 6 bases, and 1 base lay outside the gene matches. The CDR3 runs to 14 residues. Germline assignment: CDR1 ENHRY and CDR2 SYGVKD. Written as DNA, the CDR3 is TGTGCCATCAGGGGGGGGACGAACACCGGGGAGCTGTTTTTT. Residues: CAIRGGTNTGELFF.

In DNA, the CDR3 is TGTGCCAGCAGTGAGGGACAGGCCGGGGAGACCCAGTACTTC. Protein: CASSEGQAGETQYF. The chain links TRBV2 to TRBJ2-5; 8 nucleotides agree with TRBD1. V shed 3 bases, J shed 5 bases, and the junction held 5 bases outside the gene matches. The CDR3 has 14 amino acids. Germline loops: CDR1 SNHLY, CDR2 FYNNEI.

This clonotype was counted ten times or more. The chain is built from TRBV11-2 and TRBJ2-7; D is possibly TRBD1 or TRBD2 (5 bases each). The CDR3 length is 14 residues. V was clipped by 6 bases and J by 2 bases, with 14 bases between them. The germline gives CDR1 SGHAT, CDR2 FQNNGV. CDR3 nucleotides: TGTGCCAGCAGTCAGGGACCGGGACCCTACGAGCAGTACTTC. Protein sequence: CASSQGPGPYEQYF.

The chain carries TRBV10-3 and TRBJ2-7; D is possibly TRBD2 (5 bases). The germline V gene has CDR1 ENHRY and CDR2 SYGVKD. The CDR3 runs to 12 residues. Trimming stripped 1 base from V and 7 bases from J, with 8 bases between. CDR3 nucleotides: TGTGCCATCAGTGAGTTCGAGGGAGAGCAGTACTTC. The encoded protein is CAISEFEGEQYF.

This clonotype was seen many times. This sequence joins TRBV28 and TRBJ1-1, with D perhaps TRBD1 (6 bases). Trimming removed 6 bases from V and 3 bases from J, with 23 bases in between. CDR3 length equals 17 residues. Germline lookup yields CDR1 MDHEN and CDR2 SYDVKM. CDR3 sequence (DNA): TGTGCCAGCAGCATTTCTGTCGGGAGGGAGGGGGACACTGAAGCTTTCTTT. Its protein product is CASSISVGREGDTEAFF. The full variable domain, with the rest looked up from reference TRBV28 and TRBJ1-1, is DVKVTQSSRYLVKRTGEKVFLECVQDMDHENMFWYRQDPGLGLRLIYFSYDVKMKEKGDIPEGYSVSREKKERFSLILESASTNQTSMYLCASSISVGREGDTEAFFGQGTRLTVV.

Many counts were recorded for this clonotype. In nucleotides, the CDR3 is TGTGCCAGCAGCTTACCGGGACAGGGGGCGGACGAGCAGTACTTC. As protein: CASSLPGQGADEQYF. The chain joins TRBV7-9 to TRBJ2-7; the match to TRBD1 covers 12 bases. There are 15 residues in the CDR3. Trimming took 2 bases from V and 5 from J; bases not matched to a gene: 4. Germline loops: CDR1 SEHNR, CDR2 FQNEAQ (reference sequence).

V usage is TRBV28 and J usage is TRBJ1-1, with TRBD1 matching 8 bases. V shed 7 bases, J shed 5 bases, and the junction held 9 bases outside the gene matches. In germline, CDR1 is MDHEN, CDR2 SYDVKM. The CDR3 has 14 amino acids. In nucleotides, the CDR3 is TGTGCCAGCAAGAAACAGGGGGTTCTTACTGAAGCTTTCTTT. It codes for CASKKQGVLTEAFF.

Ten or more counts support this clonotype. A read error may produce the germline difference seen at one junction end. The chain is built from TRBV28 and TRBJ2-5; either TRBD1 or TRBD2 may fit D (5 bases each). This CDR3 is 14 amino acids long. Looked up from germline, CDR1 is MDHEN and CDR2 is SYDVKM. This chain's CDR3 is CASSLLDRGETQCF. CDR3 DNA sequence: TGTGCCAGCAGTTTATTAGATAGGGGAGAGACCCAGTGCTTC. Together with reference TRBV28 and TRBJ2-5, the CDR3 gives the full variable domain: DVKVTQSSRYLVKRTGEKVFLECVQDMDHENMFWYRQDPGLGLRLIYFSYDVKMKEKGDIPEGYSVSREKKERFSLILESASTNQTSMYLCASSLLDRGETQCFGPGTRLLVL.

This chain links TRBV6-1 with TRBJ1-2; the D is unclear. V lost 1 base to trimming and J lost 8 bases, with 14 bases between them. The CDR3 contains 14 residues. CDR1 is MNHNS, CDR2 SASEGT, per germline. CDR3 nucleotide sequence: TGTGCCAGCAGTGAAGTAAAGGGATTACGAGGCTACACCTTC. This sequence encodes CASSEVKGLRGYTF.

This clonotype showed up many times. The CDR3 nucleotides are TGTGCCTGGAAGGGACAGGGGGATCAGCCCCAGCATTTT. It is translated as CAWKGQGDQPQHF. The V and J genes are TRBV30 and TRBJ1-5, with 11 bases lining up with TRBD1. Germline lookup yields CDR1 GTSNPN and CDR2 SVGIG (reference sequence). There are 13 residues in the CDR3. V dropped 4 bases and J dropped 5; count of bases not matched to a gene: 1. Full variable domain (rest looked up from reference TRBV30 and TRBJ1-5): SQTIHQWPATLVQPVGSPLSLECTVEGTSNPNLYWYRQAAGRGLQLLFYSVGIGQISSEVPQNLSASRPQDRQFILSSKKLLLSDSGFYLCAWKGQGDQPQHFGDGTRLSIL.